What follows are 19 T cell receptor beta chains derived from one specimen sequenced in a study of early T cells in non-severe SARS-CoV-2 infection. TCRdb used MiXCR to reprocess the 5' RACE reads, holding one entry per CDR3 protein. This sample has 25,000 to 30,000 distinct CDR3 sequences; 4.4% occur once, and the top ten carry about 5.6%. Sequencing was carried out using whole blood. These receptors came from an adult who was a healthcare worker with PCR-confirmed SARS-CoV-2 infection or an uninfected control (not recorded which).

This clonotype appeared a few times. V and J are TRBV5-1 and TRBJ1-2, with 7 bases aligning to TRBD1. This CDR3 is 14 amino acids long. The V gene end was trimmed by 0 bases and the J gene end by 4 bases; junction bases not matched to a gene: 3. Germline CDR1 SGHRS, CDR2 YFSETQ. The CDR3 sequence is CASSLGDRAYGYTF. The CDR3 DNA follows: TGCGCCAGCAGCTTGGGCGACAGGGCCTATGGCTACACCTTC.

This clonotype was seen many times. The J gene is TRBJ1-6, the V gene TRBV6-5; D unclear. The CDR3 is 14 amino acids. V was trimmed by 6 bases and J by 8 bases, leaving 14 bases between them. Germline V CDR1 and CDR2: MNHEY, SVGAGI. CDR3 amino acids: CASRSPLVDSPLHF. The DNA of the CDR3 is TGTGCCAGCAGGAGCCCATTGGTGGATTCACCCCTCCACTTT.

The chain combines TRBV7-6 with TRBJ1-2, with TRBD1 matching over 8 bases. The germline CDR1 and CDR2 sequences are SGHVS and FNYEAQ. The CDR3 covers 15 residues. The V and J ends lost 4 bases and 4 bases, in that order; junction bases with no gene match: 8. The CDR3 nucleotides read TGTGCCAGCAGCTCCGGGACAGGTCAGCTCTATGGCTACACCTTC. Residues: CASSSGTGQLYGYTF. Drawing the rest from reference TRBV7-6 and TRBJ1-2, the complete variable domain is GAGVSQSPRYKVTKRGQDVALRCDPISGHVSLYWYRQALGQGPEFLTYFNYEAQQDKSGLPNDRFSAERPEGSISTLTIQRTEQRDSAMYRCASSSGTGQLYGYTFGSGTRLTVV.

This clonotype was recorded many times. The gene calls are TRBV5-1 and TRBJ2-2; D gene unclear. This CDR3 contains 16 residues. Trimming left V 4 bases short and J 6 bases short, with 19 bases between. Germline V gene sequence: CDR1 SGHRS, CDR2 YFSETQ. In DNA form, the CDR3 reads TGCGCCAGCAGCCCTACCGAAAGTAGAGGAGCCGGGGAGCTGTTTTTT. Its translation: CASSPTESRGAGELFF.

This clonotype was counted at least ten times. The rearrangement links TRBV9 to TRBJ2-5; 9 nucleotides match TRBD1. Per germline, CDR1 SGDLS and CDR2 YYNGEE. The CDR3 sequence is 15 residues long. With V trimmed by 2 bases and J by 5 bases, 7 bases remained unmatched. CDR3 residues: CASSVSTGGSETQYF. CDR3 bases: TGTGCCAGCAGCGTCAGTACAGGGGGCTCTGAGACCCAGTACTTC.

This clonotype was detected many times. The rearrangement uses TRBV15 and TRBJ2-1, with D possibly matching TRBD2 (7 bases). The germline V and J ends were trimmed by 0 bases and 8 bases, with 14 bases remaining between them. CDR3 length: 15 amino acids. Germline values: CDR1 LNHNV, CDR2 YYDKDF (reference sequence). CDR3 amino acids: CATSRDGGGRDEQFF. The DNA for the CDR3 is TGTGCCACCAGCAGAGACGGCGGGGGCAGGGATGAGCAGTTCTTC.

The sample holds many counts of this clonotype. The chain joins TRBV6-1 to TRBJ1-1; no clear D. V lost 6 bases and J lost 1, with 12 bases in between. The CDR3 is made up of 14 amino acids. The germline CDR1 and CDR2 sequences are MNHNS and SASEGT. CDR3 sequence reads: CASRDGRKNTEAFF. The CDR3 nucleotides read TGTGCCAGCAGGGATGGACGTAAGAACACTGAAGCTTTCTTT.

Many counts were recorded for this clonotype. J is TRBJ1-2 and V is TRBV29-1; D not certain. Trimming removed 6 bases from V and 6 bases from J, with 17 bases in between. The CDR3 is 13 residues long. In germline, CDR1 is SQVTM, CDR2 ANQGSEA. CDR3 residues: CSVAAGRFDGYTF. As DNA, the CDR3 is TGCAGCGTCGCGGCGGGGAGATTCGATGGCTACACCTTC.

This clonotype was detected ten times or more. This chain connects TRBV20-1 to TRBJ2-3; 7 nucleotides agree with TRBD2. CDR1 and CDR2 from the germline V gene are DFQATT and SNEGSKA (reference sequence). There are 11 residues in the CDR3. Trimming at V came to 4 bases and at J to 11 bases, leaving 6 bases not matched to a gene. CDR3 in amino acids: CSAIRDYLQYF. CDR3 bases: TGCAGTGCTATCCGGGACTACTTGCAGTATTTT.

There are many counts of this clonotype. V is TRBV5-1 and J is TRBJ2-3, with 9 bases identical to TRBD2. Germline V lookup: CDR1 SGHRS, CDR2 YFSETQ. V was pared by 0 bases and J by 2 bases, with 4 bases of the junction left unmatched. The CDR3 consists of 16 residues. The CDR3 DNA reads TGCGCCAGCAGCTTGGTAGCGGGGGCCCTCACAGATACGCAGTATTTT. This sequence encodes CASSLVAGALTDTQYF.

This clonotype is judged medium-sized. This chain's CDR3 is CASSLIGGSGNTIYF. The CDR3, as DNA: TGTGCCAGCAGCTTAATCGGGGGCTCTGGAAACACCATATATTTT. J is TRBJ1-3 and V is TRBV11-2; TRBD1 is a possible D gene (5 bases). Germline assignment: CDR1 SGHAT and CDR2 FQNNGV. CDR3 length equals 15 residues. V lost 2 bases, J lost 0 bases, and 8 bases lay in between.

This clonotype was observed many times. This chain links TRBV28 with TRBJ1-5; no reliable D call. CDR3 length: 13 residues. CDR1 and CDR2 from the germline V gene are MDHEN and SYDVKM. Trimming shortened V by 6 bases and J by 4 bases, and 10 bases separated the two germline ends. Written as DNA, the CDR3 is TGTGCCAGCAGCCAGACTAAAAATCAGCCCCAGCATTTT. Translating gives CASSQTKNQPQHF. The full variable domain, in which reference TRBV28 and TRBJ1-5 provide the parts outside the CDR3, is DVKVTQSSRYLVKRTGEKVFLECVQDMDHENMFWYRQDPGLGLRLIYFSYDVKMKEKGDIPEGYSVSREKKERFSLILESASTNQTSMYLCASSQTKNQPQHFGDGTRLSIL.

On this clonotype: One end of the junction is discordant with germline, which a read error may explain. The chain carries TRBV12-3 or TRBV12-4 and TRBJ2-5, with D perhaps given as TRBD1 or TRBD2 (5 bases each). The CDR3 loop spans 15 amino acids. The CDR3 DNA reads TGTACCAGCAGTTTAACCGGGACGGTGGAAGAGACCCAGTACTTC. Amino acids: CTSSLTGTVEETQYF.

In its sample, this clonotype was seen many times. The chain couples TRBV28 to TRBJ1-5; TRBD1 aligns across 8 bases. J lost 4 bases, V lost 10 bases, and 3 bases had no gene match. The CDR3 sequence is 12 residues long. CDR1 and CDR2 from the germline V gene are MDHEN and SYDVKM. This chain's CDR3 is CATQGANQPQHF. The CDR3 bases are TGTGCCACCCAGGGGGCGAATCAGCCCCAGCATTTT.

This clonotype turned up a few times. The chain couples TRBV7-2 to TRBJ1-2; D gene uncertain. V was shortened by 5 bases and J by 3 bases, with 10 bases between the two germline ends. This CDR3 is 13 amino acids long. Germline V lookup: CDR1 SGHTA, CDR2 FQGNSA. CDR3 protein: CASSPERDYGYTF. The CDR3 DNA reads TGTGCCAGCAGCCCCGAGAGGGACTATGGCTACACCTTC. The entire variable domain, with the rest obtained from reference TRBV7-2 and TRBJ1-2, is as follows: GAGVSQSPSNKVTEKGKDVELRCDPISGHTALYWYRQSLGQGLEFLIYFQGNSAPDKSGLPSDRFSAERTGGSVSTLTIQRTQQEDSAVYLCASSPERDYGYTFGSGTRLTVV.

In DNA, the CDR3 is TGTGCCAGCAGTTATCCTTCAGGGGGAGACTCCTACAATGAGCAGTTCTTC. As protein: CASSYPSGGDSYNEQFF. The chain recombines TRBV6-2 or TRBV6-3 with TRBJ2-1, with 7 positions matching TRBD1. After removal of 3 bases from V and 0 bases from J, the junction contained 8 bases not matched to a gene. Germline lookup yields CDR1 MNHEY and CDR2 SVGEGT. The CDR3 has 17 amino acids.

This clonotype was counted ten times or more. The chain combines TRBV10-1 with TRBJ2-2; D is uncertain. The germline V and J ends were trimmed by 1 base and 1 base, with 4 bases remaining between them. Looked up from germline, CDR1 is WNHNN and CDR2 is SYGVQD (reference sequence). The CDR3 runs 14 residues. The CDR3, as DNA: TGCGCCAGCAGTGAGTACCTGAACACCGGGGAGCTGTTTTTT. It encodes CASSEYLNTGELFF.

Judged by abundance, this clonotype is medium-sized. The genes are TRBV7-2 and TRBJ2-7, with 7 positions matching TRBD2. The V segment lost 1 base and the J segment 1 base; nucleotides outside the gene matches: 4. This CDR3 is 15 amino acids long. CDR1 is SGHTA, CDR2 FQGNSA, per germline. Here the CDR3 reads CASSLEQGGSYEQYF. Here the CDR3 DNA reads TGTGCCAGCAGCTTAGAGCAGGGAGGGTCCTACGAGCAGTACTTC.

This clonotype showed up many times. The chain uses TRBV7-3 and TRBJ1-2, with D tentatively TRBD1 (5 bases). CDR3 length equals 14 residues. Germline V lookup: CDR1 SGHTA, CDR2 FQGTGA. V was cut by 4 bases and J by 2 bases, with 11 bases left in between. CDR3 nucleotides: TGTGCCAGCAGCTCGGGACCTAACAACTATGGCTACACCTTC. Amino acid sequence: CASSSGPNNYGYTF.